This T cell receptor beta chain was captured by sequencing in a study of blood T cell repertoires in COVID-19. Per the germline V gene, CDR1 is SGHRS and CDR2 is YFSETQ. CDR3 length equals 14 residues. Trimming cost V 0 bases and J 5 bases, with 12 bases left between them. As processed by the authors: The assay estimated nucleated cells by amplifying reference gene primers. The assay was immunoSEQ multiplex PCR, and TCRdb's table has in-frame clones only and misses some. From that table come the V and J calls and clone size; the DNA was used to work out D and trimming. The table includes approximately 350,000 clones, roughly 87% detected once. Individuals aged 18 to 89 years were recruited from 24 US areas. Participants had their cohort set by participant-reported clinical history. For recovered donors of Cohort 3, there were two negative PCRs, clearance, or symptom resolution. In its sample, this clone was seen once.

Input material: PBMCs or T cells enriched from blood (not recorded which). This sequence originates from a woman in her twenties or thirties who had recovered from COVID-19. This sequence joins TRBV5-1 and TRBJ2-7, with D tentatively TRBD2 (5 bases). CDR3 region: CASSLGSRGDEQYF. DNA of the CDR3: TGCGCCAGCAGCTTGGGTTCACGGGGAGACGAGCAGTACTTC.